This TCR beta chain was retrieved from a study of cytomegalovirus exposure and HLA in healthy donors. The study ran its PCR with 60 Vbeta and 13 Jbeta primers. Sequencing was performed with immunoSEQ multiplex PCR; in TCRdb, only in-frame clones are kept and a portion is missing. The repertoire holds about 160,000 clones, with 80% to 90% as singletons. This CDR3 has 15 amino acids. Trimming cost V 6 bases and J 4 bases, with 18 bases left between them. Germline V gene data show CDR1 as SGHVS and CDR2 as FNYEAQ. Whole-study findings and limits: Analyses of presence and absence presupposed an approximately uniform sequencing depth across donors. In a later analysis, at a false discovery rate of 0.05, fewer than 20,000 TCR beta sequences were associated with HLA alleles. Within an earlier analysis, most TCR beta V segments proved productive either about 87% or about 30% of the time.

Remarks on this clone: Antigen specificity is unknown.

The V and J genes are TRBV7-6 and TRBJ2-5, with D perhaps matching TRBD2 (6 bases). The source material was PBMCs. The receptor was derived from a male donor in good health and CMV-seronegative. CDR3 residues: CASRIESGGRETQYF. The CDR3 nucleotides read TGTGCCAGCAGAATAGAGTCAGGAGGGCGAGAGACCCAGTACTTC.